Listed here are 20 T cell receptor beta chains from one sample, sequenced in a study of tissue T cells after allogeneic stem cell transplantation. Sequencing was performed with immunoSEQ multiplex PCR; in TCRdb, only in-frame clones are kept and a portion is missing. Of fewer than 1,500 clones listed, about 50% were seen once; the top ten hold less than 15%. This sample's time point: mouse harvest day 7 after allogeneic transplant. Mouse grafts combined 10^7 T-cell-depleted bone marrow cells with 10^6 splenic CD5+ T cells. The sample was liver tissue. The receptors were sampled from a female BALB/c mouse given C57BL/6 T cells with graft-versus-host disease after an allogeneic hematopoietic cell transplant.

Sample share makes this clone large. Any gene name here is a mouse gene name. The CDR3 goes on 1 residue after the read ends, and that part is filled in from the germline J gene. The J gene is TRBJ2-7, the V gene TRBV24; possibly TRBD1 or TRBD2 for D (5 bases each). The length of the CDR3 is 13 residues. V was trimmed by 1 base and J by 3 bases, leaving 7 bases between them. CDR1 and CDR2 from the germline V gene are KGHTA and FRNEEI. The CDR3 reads CASSLSGGYEQYF. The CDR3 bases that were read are TGTGCCAGCAGTCTGTCCGGGGGCTATGAACAGTAC.

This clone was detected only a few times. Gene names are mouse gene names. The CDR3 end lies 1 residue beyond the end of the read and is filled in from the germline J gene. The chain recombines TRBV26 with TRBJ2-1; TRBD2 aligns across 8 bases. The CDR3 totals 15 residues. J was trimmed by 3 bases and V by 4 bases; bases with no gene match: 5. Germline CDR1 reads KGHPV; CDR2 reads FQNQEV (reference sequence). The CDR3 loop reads CASSPRGGAYAEQFF. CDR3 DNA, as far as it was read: TGTGCCAGCAGTCCCCGGGGGGGCGCCTATGCTGAGCAGTTC.

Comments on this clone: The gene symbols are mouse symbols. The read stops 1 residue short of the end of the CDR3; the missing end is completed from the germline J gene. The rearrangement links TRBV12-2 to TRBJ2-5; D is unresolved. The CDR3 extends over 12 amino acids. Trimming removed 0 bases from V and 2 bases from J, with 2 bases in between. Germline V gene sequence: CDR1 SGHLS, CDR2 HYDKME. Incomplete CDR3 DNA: TGTGCCAGCTCTCTCGCCCAAGACACCCAGTAC. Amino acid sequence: CASSLAQDTQY. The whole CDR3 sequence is CASSLAQDTQYF.

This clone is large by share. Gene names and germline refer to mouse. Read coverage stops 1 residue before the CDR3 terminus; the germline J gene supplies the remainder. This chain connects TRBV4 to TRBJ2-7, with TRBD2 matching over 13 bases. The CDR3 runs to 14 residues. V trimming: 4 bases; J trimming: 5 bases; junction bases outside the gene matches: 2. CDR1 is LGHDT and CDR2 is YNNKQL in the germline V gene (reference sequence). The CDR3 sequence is CASSSGTGGDEQYF. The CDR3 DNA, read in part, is TGTGCCAGCAGCTCCGGGACTGGGGGGGATGAACAGTAC.

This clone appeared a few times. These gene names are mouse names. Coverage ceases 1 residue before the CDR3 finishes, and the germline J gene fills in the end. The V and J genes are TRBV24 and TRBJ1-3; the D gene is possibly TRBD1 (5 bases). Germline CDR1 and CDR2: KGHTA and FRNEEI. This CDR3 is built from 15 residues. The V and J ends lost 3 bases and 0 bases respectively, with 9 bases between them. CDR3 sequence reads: CASSLRTTSGNTLYF. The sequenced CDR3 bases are TGTGCCAGCAGTCTAAGGACAACTTCTGGAAATACGCTCTAT.

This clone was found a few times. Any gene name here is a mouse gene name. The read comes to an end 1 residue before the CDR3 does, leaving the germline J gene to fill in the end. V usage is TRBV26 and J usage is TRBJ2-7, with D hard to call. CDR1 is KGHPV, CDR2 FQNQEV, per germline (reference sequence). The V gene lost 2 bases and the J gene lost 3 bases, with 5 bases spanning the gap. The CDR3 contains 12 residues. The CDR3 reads CASSLGSYEQYF. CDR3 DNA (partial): TGTGCCAGCAGTCTGGGCAGCTATGAACAGTAC.

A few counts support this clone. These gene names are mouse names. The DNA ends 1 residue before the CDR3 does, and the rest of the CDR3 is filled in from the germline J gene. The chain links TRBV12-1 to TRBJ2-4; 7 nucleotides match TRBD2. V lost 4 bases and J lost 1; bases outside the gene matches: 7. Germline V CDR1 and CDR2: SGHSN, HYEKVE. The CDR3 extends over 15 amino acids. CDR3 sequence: CASSPPGGRQNTLYF. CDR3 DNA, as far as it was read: TGTGCCAGCTCCCCTCCTGGGGGTCGTCAAAACACCTTGTAC.

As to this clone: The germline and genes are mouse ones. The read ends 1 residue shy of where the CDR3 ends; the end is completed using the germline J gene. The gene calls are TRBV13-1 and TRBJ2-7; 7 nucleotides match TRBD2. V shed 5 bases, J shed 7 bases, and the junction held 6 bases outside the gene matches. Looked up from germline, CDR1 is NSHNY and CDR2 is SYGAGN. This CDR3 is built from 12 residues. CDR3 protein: CASSAGGREQYF. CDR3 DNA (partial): TGTGCCAGCAGCGCTGGGGGTCGGGAACAGTAC.

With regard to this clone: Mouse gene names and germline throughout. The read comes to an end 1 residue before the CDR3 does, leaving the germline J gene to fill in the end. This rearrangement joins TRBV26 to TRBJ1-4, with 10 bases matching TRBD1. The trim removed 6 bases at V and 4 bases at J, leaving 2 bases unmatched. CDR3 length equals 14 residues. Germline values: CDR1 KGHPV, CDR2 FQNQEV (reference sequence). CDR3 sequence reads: CASRGQGLNERLFF. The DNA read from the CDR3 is TGTGCCAGCAGGGGACAGGGGCTCAACGAAAGATTATTT.

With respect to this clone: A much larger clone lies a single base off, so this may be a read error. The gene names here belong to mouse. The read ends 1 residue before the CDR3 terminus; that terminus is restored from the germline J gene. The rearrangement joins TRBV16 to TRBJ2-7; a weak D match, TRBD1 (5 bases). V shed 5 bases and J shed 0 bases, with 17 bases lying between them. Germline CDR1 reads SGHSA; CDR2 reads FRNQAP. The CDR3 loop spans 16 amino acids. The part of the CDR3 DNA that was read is TGTGCAAGCAGCCAGAGGGAGGGGAAGAGCTCCTATGAACAGTAC. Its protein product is CASSQREGKSSYEQY. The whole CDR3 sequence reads CASSQREGKSSYEQYF.

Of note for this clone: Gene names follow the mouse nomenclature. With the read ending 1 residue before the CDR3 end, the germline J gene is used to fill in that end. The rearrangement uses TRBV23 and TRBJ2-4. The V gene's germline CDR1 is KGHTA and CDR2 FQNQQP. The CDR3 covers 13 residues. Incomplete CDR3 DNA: TGCTCCAGCAGTTGGGACAGTCAAAACACCTTGTAC. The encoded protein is CSSSWDSQNTLY. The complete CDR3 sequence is CSSSWDSQNTLYF.

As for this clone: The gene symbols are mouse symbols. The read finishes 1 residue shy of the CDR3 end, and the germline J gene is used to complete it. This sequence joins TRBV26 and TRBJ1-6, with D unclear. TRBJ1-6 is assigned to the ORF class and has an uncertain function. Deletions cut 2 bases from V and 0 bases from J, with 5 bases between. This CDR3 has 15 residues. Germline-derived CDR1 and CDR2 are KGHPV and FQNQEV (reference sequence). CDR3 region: CASSLHNSYNSPLYF. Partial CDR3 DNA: TGTGCCAGCAGTCTGCACAATTCCTATAATTCGCCCCTCTAC.

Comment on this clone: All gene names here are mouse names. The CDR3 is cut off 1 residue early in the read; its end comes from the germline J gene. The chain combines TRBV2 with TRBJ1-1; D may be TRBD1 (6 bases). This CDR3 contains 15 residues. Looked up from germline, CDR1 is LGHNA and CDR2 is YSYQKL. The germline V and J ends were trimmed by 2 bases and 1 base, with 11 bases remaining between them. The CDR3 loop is CASSQPGQRNTEVFF. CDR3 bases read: TGTGCCAGCAGCCAACCGGGACAAAGAAACACAGAAGTCTTC.

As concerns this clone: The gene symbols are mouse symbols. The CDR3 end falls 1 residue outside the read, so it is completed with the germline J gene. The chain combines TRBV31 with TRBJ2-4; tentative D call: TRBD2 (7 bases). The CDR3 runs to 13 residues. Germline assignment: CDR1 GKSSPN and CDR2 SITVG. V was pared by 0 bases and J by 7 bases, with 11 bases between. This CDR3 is CAWSLGGAYTLYF. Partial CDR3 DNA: TGTGCCTGGAGTCTGGGGGGCGCGTACACCTTGTAC.

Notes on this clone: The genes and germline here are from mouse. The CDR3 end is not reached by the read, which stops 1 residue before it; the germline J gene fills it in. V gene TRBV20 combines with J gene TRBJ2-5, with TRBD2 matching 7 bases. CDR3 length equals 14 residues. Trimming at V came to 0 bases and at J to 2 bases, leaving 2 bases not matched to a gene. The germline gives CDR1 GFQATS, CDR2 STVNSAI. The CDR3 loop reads CGARDAGGQDTQYF. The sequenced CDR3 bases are TGTGGTGCTAGGGATGCTGGGGGCCAAGACACCCAGTAC.

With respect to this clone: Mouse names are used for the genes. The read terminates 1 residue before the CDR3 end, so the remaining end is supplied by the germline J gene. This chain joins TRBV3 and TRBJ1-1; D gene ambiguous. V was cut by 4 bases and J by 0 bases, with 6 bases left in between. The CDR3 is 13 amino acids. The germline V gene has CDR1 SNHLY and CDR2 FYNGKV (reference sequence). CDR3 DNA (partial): TGTGCCAGCAGCTACCAAGCAAACACAGAAGTCTTC. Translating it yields CASSYQANTEVF. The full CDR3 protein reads CASSYQANTEVFF.

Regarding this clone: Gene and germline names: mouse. The CDR3 spells CASSQDDRVNSPLYF. The sequenced CDR3 bases are TGTGCCAGCAGCCAAGATGACAGGGTTAATTCGCCCCTCTAC. This sequence joins TRBV5 and TRBJ1-6; 7 nucleotides align to TRBD1. The CDR3 goes on 1 residue after the read ends, and that part is filled in from the germline J gene. Being an ORF, TRBJ1-6 has a function that is uncertain. The CDR3 has 15 residues. The junction had 2 bases not matched to a gene; V was cut back by 0 bases and J by 6 bases. Germline CDR1 reads LGHNA; CDR2 reads YNLKQL (reference sequence).

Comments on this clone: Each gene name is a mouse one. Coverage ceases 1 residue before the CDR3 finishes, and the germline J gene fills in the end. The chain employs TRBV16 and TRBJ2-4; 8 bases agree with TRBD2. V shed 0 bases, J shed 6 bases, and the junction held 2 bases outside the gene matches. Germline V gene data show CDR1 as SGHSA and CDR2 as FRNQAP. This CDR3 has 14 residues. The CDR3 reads CASSLESGGNTLYF. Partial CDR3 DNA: TGTGCAAGCAGCTTAGAATCTGGGGGGAACACCTTGTAC. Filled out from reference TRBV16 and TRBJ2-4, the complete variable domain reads NAGVIQTPRHKVTGKGQEATLWCEPISGHSAVFWYRQTIVQGLEFLTYFRNQAPIDDSGMPKERFSAQMPNQSHSTLKIQSTQPQDSAVYLCASSLESGGNTLYFGAGTRLSVL.

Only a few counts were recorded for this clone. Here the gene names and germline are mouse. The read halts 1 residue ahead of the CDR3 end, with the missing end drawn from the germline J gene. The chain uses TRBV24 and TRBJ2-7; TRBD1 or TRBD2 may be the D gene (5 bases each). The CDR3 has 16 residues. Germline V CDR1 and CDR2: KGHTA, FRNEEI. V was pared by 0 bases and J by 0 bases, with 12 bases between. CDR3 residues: CASSLYRGAVSYEQYF. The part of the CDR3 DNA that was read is TGTGCCAGCAGTCTGTACAGAGGGGCCGTCTCCTATGAACAGTAC.

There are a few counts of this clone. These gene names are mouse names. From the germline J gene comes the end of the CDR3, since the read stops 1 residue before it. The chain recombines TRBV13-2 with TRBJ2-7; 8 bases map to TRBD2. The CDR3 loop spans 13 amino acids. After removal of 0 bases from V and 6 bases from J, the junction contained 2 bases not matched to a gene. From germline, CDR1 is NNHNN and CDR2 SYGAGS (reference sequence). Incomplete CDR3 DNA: TGTGCCAGCGGTGATGCCTGGGGGGTTGAACAGTAC. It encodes CASGDAWGVEQY. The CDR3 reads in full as CASGDAWGVEQYF.